The rows below give T cell receptor beta chains drawn from one sample of a study of identical twins. A single record per CDR3 protein comes from TCRdb applying MiXCR to the 5' RACE reads. The sample records roughly 1.6 million distinct CDR3 sequences, 32% being singletons. Sequenced material: cord blood. All receptors derive from a newborn girl in good health. Both conserved end residues are part of each CDR3. Each record gives: J gene, D gene, V gene, clone size, CDR3 DNA, CDR3 protein. The D gene is left open where the match is weak. Size values are once, few and many counts, or a class for expanded clones, and some rows have none.

>TRBJ1-5|TRBD1|TRBV20-1|NA
TGCGGTGCTAGGGAAAAACAGGGGAGCAATCAGCCCCAGCATTTT
CGAREKQGSNQPQHF
>TRBJ2-3|NA|TRBV11-2|few
TGTGCCAGCAGCTTGATCGGCGGAAGCACAGATACGCAGTATTTT
CASSLIGGSTDTQYF
>TRBJ1-2|NA|TRBV10-3|NA
TGTGCCATCAGTGACTCACAGGTCACGTATGGCTACACCTTC
CAISDSQVTYGYTF
>TRBJ2-1|TRBD2|TRBV5-1|NA
TGCGCCAGCAGCACGGGACTAGCGGGATGCAATGAGCAGTTCTTC
CASSTGLAGCNEQFF
>TRBJ2-1|TRBD2|TRBV4-2|NA
TGTGCCAGCAGCCAAGGAGGACTAGCGGGAGGGGGTACCTACAATGAGCAGTTCTTC
CASSQGGLAGGGTYNEQFF
>TRBJ2-7|NA|TRBV2|NA
TGTGCCAGCAGTCCCCGGACTGAATACGAGCAGTACTTC
CASSPRTEYEQYF
>TRBJ2-7|TRBD1|TRBV10-3|many
TGTGCCATCAGTCCGGGACAGGGGAACTACGAGCAGTACTTC
CAISPGQGNYEQYF
>TRBJ2-7|TRBD1|TRBV27|NA
TGTGCCAGCAGTTTAATCCCCGGGACAGGGTACTACGAGCAGTACTTC
CASSLIPGTGYYEQYF
>TRBJ2-7|NA|TRBV4-1|NA
TGCGCCAGCAGCCAAGCTGCGGCGGCCTACGAGCAGTACTTC
CASSQAAAAYEQYF
>TRBJ2-1|NA|TRBV24-1|few
TGTGCCACCAGTGATCTAGAGGGGGGGGGCTCCTACAATGAGCAGTTCTTC
CATSDLEGGGSYNEQFF
>TRBJ2-1|NA|TRBV24-1|once
TGTGCCACCAGTGAGGTTGGCGCGTCCTCTGAGCAGTTCTTC
CATSEVGASSEQFF
>TRBJ2-5|TRBD2|TRBV3-1|few
TGTGCCAGCAGCCAAGATTTCGTCGGACTAGCGGAAGAGACCCAGTACTTC
CASSQDFVGLAEETQYF
>TRBJ2-3|TRBD1|TRBV11-2|many
TGTGCCAGCAGCTTAATGGGACAGCCCACAGATACGCAGTATTTT
CASSLMGQPTDTQYF
>TRBJ2-3|NA|TRBV28|NA
TGTGCCAGCAGTTTTCTGGACTTCGCAGATACGCAGTATTTT
CASSFLDFADTQYF
>TRBJ1-3|NA|TRBV29-1|NA
TGCAGCGTTGCGGCCTCTGCTGGAAACACCATATATTTT
CSVAASAGNTIYF
>TRBJ2-7|NA|TRBV2|NA
TGTGCCAGCAGCGTATCAGGGAAGCAGTACTTC
CASSVSGKQYF
>TRBJ1-1|NA|TRBV5-1|few
TGCGCCAGCAGCCAGCGCGGGGGGGCCGGCACTGAAGCTTTCTTT
CASSQRGGAGTEAFF
>TRBJ1-2|NA|TRBV29-1|NA
TGCAGCGTTGGGGAAGCTAACTATGGCTACACCTTC
CSVGEANYGYTF